One and the same sample provided the 25 T cell receptor beta chains below, sequenced in a study of blood T cell repertoires in COVID-19. Here immunoSEQ multiplex PCR was the method, and the copy in TCRdb shows in-frame clones only, minus some. In the table there are around 190,000 clones, 70% to 90% of which are singletons. Sequenced: peripheral blood. These receptors all come from a man in his forties or fifties with COVID-19, enrolled during active disease.

The rearrangement uses TRBV2 and TRBJ2-7; 8 bases align to TRBD1. CDR1 and CDR2 (germline): SNHLY, FYNNEI. The J segment lost 3 bases and the V segment lost 9 bases, leaving 4 bases of the junction unmatched. This CDR3 region has 12 residues. The CDR3 DNA is TGTGCCAGGGGAGGACAGGGCTACGAGCAGTACTTC. Protein product: CARGGQGYEQYF.

This clone appeared once. This chain joins TRBV18 and TRBJ1-3; the D gene is possibly TRBD1 (6 bases). The CDR3 is made up of 15 amino acids. Trimming pared 6 bases from V and 2 bases from J, leaving 14 bases between. Germline CDR1 and CDR2: KGHSH and LQKENI. The CDR3 coding sequence is TGTGCCAGCTCTCAATACCGGGACACTGGAAACACCATATATTTT. As protein: CASSQYRDTGNTIYF.

V gene TRBV3-1 (or the pseudogene TRBV3-2) combines with J gene TRBJ2-7; D might be TRBD1 (6 bases). Germline values: CDR1 LGHDT, CDR2 YNNKEL (reference sequence). The CDR3 extends over 14 amino acids. V lost 5 bases and J 3 bases, leaving 14 bases between the germline ends. The CDR3 DNA reads as TGTGCCAGCAGCTTACAGGGAATTGGCTACGAGCAGTACTTC. Protein: CASSLQGIGYEQYF.

This clone was counted a single time. V usage is TRBV7-2 and J usage is TRBJ2-7; possibly TRBD1 for D (5 bases). Germline V lookup: CDR1 SGHTA, CDR2 FQGNSA. The CDR3 spans 14 residues. V was cut by 2 bases and J by 3 bases, with 11 bases left in between. The CDR3 region is CASSLQGVRYEQYF. As DNA, the CDR3 is TGTGCCAGCAGCTTACAGGGCGTTCGCTACGAGCAGTACTTC.

The V gene is TRBV6-6, the J gene TRBJ2-3; the match to TRBD2 covers 9 bases. The germline gives CDR1 MNHNY, CDR2 SVGAGI (reference sequence). The V segment lost 0 bases and the J segment 3 bases; nucleotides outside the gene matches: 4. The CDR3 runs to 16 residues. The CDR3 coding sequence is TGTGCCAGCAGTTACTCCCAGCTAGCGGGGACAGATACGCAGTATTTT. It is translated as CASSYSQLAGTDTQYF.

V is TRBV19 and J is TRBJ1-5; no firm D call. CDR1 LNHDA and CDR2 SQIVND come from the germline V gene (reference sequence). V lost 4 bases and J lost 9, with 10 bases in between. The CDR3 totals 12 residues. The CDR3 here is CASSTLGGPQHF. CDR3 DNA: TGTGCCAGTAGTACCCTTGGCGGGCCCCAGCATTTT.

The chain is built from TRBV3-1 (or the pseudogene TRBV3-2) and TRBJ1-2, with D hard to call. V lost 1 base to trimming and J lost 2 bases, with 8 bases between them. This CDR3 contains 14 residues. In germline, CDR1 is LGHDT, CDR2 YNNKEL (reference sequence). In DNA, the CDR3 is TGTGCCAGCAGCCAAGTTGAGCTGAACTATGGCTACACCTTC. Protein sequence: CASSQVELNYGYTF.

The CDR3 loop is CASSQGTGSPGNTIYF. As DNA, the CDR3 is TGTGCCAGCAGCCAAGGTACAGGGTCCCCTGGAAACACCATATATTTT. This rearrangement joins TRBV3-1 (or the pseudogene TRBV3-2) to TRBJ1-3; possibly TRBD1 for D (6 bases). Germline V gene sequence: CDR1 LGHDT, CDR2 YNNKEL (reference sequence). V dropped 1 base and J dropped 2 bases, with 12 bases sitting between them. The CDR3 length is 16 residues.

The chain joins TRBV2 to TRBJ1-2; 8 positions agree with TRBD1. The V and J ends lost 4 bases and 1 base, in that order; junction bases with no gene match: 2. The CDR3 extends over 14 amino acids. Germline V gives CDR1 SNHLY, CDR2 FYNNEI. The CDR3 spells CASSAGQGNYGYTF. The CDR3 DNA reads as TGTGCCAGCAGTGCAGGACAGGGTAACTATGGCTACACCTTC.

The chain is built from TRBV18 and TRBJ1-2, with TRBD1 matching 8 bases. CDR3 length: 14 amino acids. Germline CDR1 and CDR2: KGHSH and LQKENI. Losses at the gene ends were 3 bases for V and 4 bases for J; bases not matched to a gene: 4. This chain's CDR3 is CASSPEQGGYGYTF. The CDR3 region has the DNA TGTGCCAGCTCACCGGAACAGGGGGGCTATGGCTACACCTTC.

A few counts support this clone. V gene TRBV6-4 combines with J gene TRBJ2-1; 10 nucleotides align to TRBD2. The CDR3 covers 16 residues. The V and J ends lost 0 bases and 4 bases, in that order; junction bases with no gene match: 3. Per the germline V gene, CDR1 is MRHNA and CDR2 is SNTAGT. CDR3 coding DNA: TGTGCCAGCAGTGACTCGACACTAGCGGGGTACAATGAGCAGTTCTTC. Translated, it gives CASSDSTLAGYNEQFF.

The chain is built from TRBV5-4 and TRBJ2-7; 10 bases fit TRBD1. V lost 5 bases to trimming and J lost 6 bases; unmatched junction nucleotides: 8. There are 14 residues in the CDR3. Germline CDR1 is SGHNT and CDR2 is YYREEE (reference sequence). The CDR3: CASSLPGQGSEQYF. The CDR3 DNA reads as TGTGCCAGCAGTCTCCCGGGACAGGGGAGCGAGCAGTACTTC.

This clone was counted between two and nine times. This sequence joins TRBV19 and TRBJ2-7; 7 nucleotides line up with TRBD2. The CDR3 totals 14 residues. Germline V gene lookup returns CDR1 LNHDA and CDR2 SQIVND (reference sequence). The V gene end was trimmed by 5 bases and the J gene end by 5 bases; junction bases not matched to a gene: 9. The CDR3 sequence: CASSLRGRIDEQYF. DNA of the CDR3: TGTGCCAGTAGTCTCCGCGGGAGAATTGACGAGCAGTACTTC.

The CDR3 sequence: CASSNGQGGEKLFF. The CDR3 DNA reads TGCGCCAGCAGCAATGGACAGGGCGGAGAAAAACTGTTTTTT. V and J are TRBV5-1 and TRBJ1-4; 8 bases map to TRBD1. Germline V lookup: CDR1 SGHRS, CDR2 YFSETQ. Unmatched junction bases numbered 7, after V lost 4 bases and J lost 8 bases. This CDR3 is built from 14 residues.

The V and J genes are TRBV28 and TRBJ1-2, with D perhaps TRBD1 (5 bases). V was shortened by 5 bases and J by 8 bases, with 21 bases between the two germline ends. This CDR3 spans 15 amino acids. Looked up from germline, CDR1 is MDHEN and CDR2 is SYDVKM. The CDR3 spells CASSEPLPDREGYTF. CDR3 in DNA: TGTGCCAGCAGTGAACCGCTTCCCGACAGAGAAGGCTACACCTTC.

The DNA for the CDR3 is TGTGCCAGCAGTCTGCCAGGAATCGCAGGGCCCGGGGAGCTGTTTTTT. Protein sequence: CASSLPGIAGPGELFF. The chain couples TRBV2 to TRBJ2-2, with D tentatively TRBD1 (5 bases). CDR1 and CDR2 from the germline V gene are SNHLY and FYNNEI. The length of the CDR3 is 16 residues. V shed 5 bases and J shed 6 bases, with 19 bases lying between them.

The V and J genes are TRBV11-2 and TRBJ1-4, with 11 bases fitting TRBD1. Germline assignment: CDR1 SGHAT and CDR2 FQNNGV. This CDR3 has 14 amino acids. Germline trimming cut 5 bases from V and 8 bases from J; bases unmatched to any gene: 4. The CDR3 region has the DNA TGTGCCAGCAGCCTAGGGACAGGGGGGGAAAAACTGTTTTTT. This translates into CASSLGTGGEKLFF.

This chain uses TRBV7-9 with TRBJ1-2; no reliable D call. CDR1 and CDR2 (germline): SEHNR, FQNEAQ (reference sequence). V was trimmed by 1 base and J by 8 bases, leaving 11 bases between them. The CDR3 loop spans 13 amino acids. The DNA of the CDR3 is TGTGCCAGCAGCTTAGGGGAGGAGCGGGGCTACACCTTC. It translates to CASSLGEERGYTF.

V usage is TRBV5-4 and J usage is TRBJ2-1; TRBD1 aligns across 9 bases. Germline values: CDR1 SGHNT, CDR2 YYREEE (reference sequence). The CDR3 loop spans 15 amino acids. After removal of 2 bases from V and 7 bases from J, the junction contained 7 bases not matched to a gene. The CDR3 DNA follows: TGTGCCAGCAGCTTCCCGGGACAGGGTATTAATGAGCAGTTCTTC. Its protein is CASSFPGQGINEQFF.

The V and J genes are TRBV6-4 and TRBJ1-3; D gene uncertain. This CDR3 contains 13 residues. The germline gives CDR1 MRHNA, CDR2 SNTAGT. The germline V and J ends were trimmed by 5 bases and 1 base, with 6 bases remaining between them. The CDR3 reads CASSLNSGNTIYF. The CDR3 coding sequence is TGTGCCAGCAGTCTTAATTCTGGAAACACCATATATTTT.

The gene calls are TRBV28 and TRBJ1-4; TRBD1 is a possible D gene (5 bases). CDR1 and CDR2 from the germline V gene are MDHEN and SYDVKM. The CDR3 is 13 residues long. Trimming took off 7 bases at V and 8 bases at J, with 14 bases between the two ends. The CDR3 protein is CASKSGGKEKLFF. CDR3 nucleotide sequence: TGTGCCAGCAAATCGGGGGGGAAGGAAAAACTGTTTTTT.

This sequence joins TRBV15 and TRBJ2-1; 7 bases line up with TRBD2. The J segment lost 5 bases and the V segment lost 4 bases, leaving 8 bases of the junction unmatched. The germline gives CDR1 LNHNV, CDR2 YYDKDF (reference sequence). This CDR3 is built from 15 residues. CDR3 region: CATSKTGTNHNEQFF. In nucleotides, the CDR3 is TGTGCCACCAGCAAGACCGGGACTAACCACAATGAGCAGTTCTTC.

The gene calls are TRBV7-3 and TRBJ2-1; the match to TRBD2 covers 10 bases. The CDR3 spans 17 residues. The germline V gene encodes CDR1 SGHTA and CDR2 FQGTGA. V shed 2 bases, J shed 5 bases, and the junction held 9 bases outside the gene matches. In DNA form, the CDR3 reads TGTGCCAGCAGCTTATCTGTCCGGACTAGCGGCAACAATGAGCAGTTCTTC. It encodes CASSLSVRTSGNNEQFF. Filled out from reference TRBV7-3 and TRBJ2-1, the complete variable domain reads GAGVSQTPSNKVTEKGKYVELRCDPISGHTALYWYRQSLGQGPEFLIYFQGTGAADDSGLPNDRFFAVRPEGSVSTLKIQRTERGDSAVYLCASSLSVRTSGNNEQFFGPGTRLTVL.

This chain connects TRBV18 to TRBJ2-7; TRBD2 matches 9 bases. V lost 3 bases, J lost 4 bases, and 13 bases stayed unmatched. CDR1 and CDR2 (germline): KGHSH, LQKENI. The CDR3 length is 17 residues. CDR3 protein: CASSPGLALSGGYEQYF. CDR3 bases: TGTGCCAGCTCACCGGGACTAGCCCTCTCCGGGGGTTACGAGCAGTACTTC. The complete variable domain, with remaining parts taken from reference TRBV18 and TRBJ2-7, reads NAGVMQNPRHLVRRRGQEARLRCSPMKGHSHVYWYRQLPEEGLKFMVYLQKENIIDESGMPKERFSAEFPKEGPSILRIQQVVRGDSAAYFCASSPGLALSGGYEQYFGPGTRLTVT.

Here the CDR3 DNA reads TGTGCCAGCTCACCACCGAGGGCGGGTTCCCCCTCTGGAAACACCATATATTTT. Its translation: CASSPPRAGSPSGNTIYF. This chain links TRBV18 with TRBJ1-3; no clear D gene. CDR1 and CDR2 from the germline V gene are KGHSH and LQKENI. V was cut by 0 bases and J by 0 bases, with 15 bases left in between. This CDR3 contains 18 residues.